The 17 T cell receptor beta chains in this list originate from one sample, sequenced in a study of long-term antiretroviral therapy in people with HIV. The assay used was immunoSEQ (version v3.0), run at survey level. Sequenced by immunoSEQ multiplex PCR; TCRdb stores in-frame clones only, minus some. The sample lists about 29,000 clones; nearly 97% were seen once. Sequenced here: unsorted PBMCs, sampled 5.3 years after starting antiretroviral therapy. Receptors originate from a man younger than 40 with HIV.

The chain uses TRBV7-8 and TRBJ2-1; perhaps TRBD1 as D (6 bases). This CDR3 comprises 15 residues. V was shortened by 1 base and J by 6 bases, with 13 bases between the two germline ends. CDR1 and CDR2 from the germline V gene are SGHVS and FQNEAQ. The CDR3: CASSLERGLINEQFF. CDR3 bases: TGTGCCAGCAGCTTAGAGAGGGGGTTGATCAATGAGCAGTTCTTC.

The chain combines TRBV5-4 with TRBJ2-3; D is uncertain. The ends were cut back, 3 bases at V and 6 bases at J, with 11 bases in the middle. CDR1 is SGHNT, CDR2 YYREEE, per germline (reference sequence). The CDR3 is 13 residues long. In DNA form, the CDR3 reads TGTGCCAGCAGCTGGAACCCTGGGGATACGCAGTATTTT. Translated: CASSWNPGDTQYF.

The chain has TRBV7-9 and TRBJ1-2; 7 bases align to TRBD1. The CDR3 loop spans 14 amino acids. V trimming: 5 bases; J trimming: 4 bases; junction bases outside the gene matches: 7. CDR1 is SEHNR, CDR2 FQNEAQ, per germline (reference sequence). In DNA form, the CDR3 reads TGTGCCAGCAGCATACCGGGACAGAGCTATGGCTACACCTTC. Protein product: CASSIPGQSYGYTF.

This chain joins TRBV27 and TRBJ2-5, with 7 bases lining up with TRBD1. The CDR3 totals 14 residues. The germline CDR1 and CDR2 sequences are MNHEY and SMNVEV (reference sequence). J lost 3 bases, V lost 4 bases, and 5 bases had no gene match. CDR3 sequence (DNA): TGTGCCAGCAGTTACCGGGACAGCAAAGAGACCCAGTACTTC. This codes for CASSYRDSKETQYF.

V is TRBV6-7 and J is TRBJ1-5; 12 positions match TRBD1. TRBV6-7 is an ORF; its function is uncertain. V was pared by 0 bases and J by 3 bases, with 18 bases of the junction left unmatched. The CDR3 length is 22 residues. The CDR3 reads CASSYSIPVGQGAEGDNQPQHF. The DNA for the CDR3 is TGTGCCAGCAGTTACTCGATCCCTGTGGGACAGGGGGCAGAAGGGGACAATCAGCCCCAGCATTTT.

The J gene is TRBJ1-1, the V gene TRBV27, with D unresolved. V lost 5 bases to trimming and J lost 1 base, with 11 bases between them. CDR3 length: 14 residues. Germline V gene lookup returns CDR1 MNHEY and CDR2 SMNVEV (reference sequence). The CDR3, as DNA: TGTGCCAGCAGTCCCACCGCCCCGAACACTGAAGCTTTCTTT. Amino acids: CASSPTAPNTEAFF.

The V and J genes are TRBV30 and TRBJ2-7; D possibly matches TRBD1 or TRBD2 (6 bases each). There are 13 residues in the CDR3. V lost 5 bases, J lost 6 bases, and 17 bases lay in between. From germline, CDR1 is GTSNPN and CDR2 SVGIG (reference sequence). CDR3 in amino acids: CAWSETGGSEQYF. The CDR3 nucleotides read TGTGCCTGGTCCGAGACAGGAGGGTCCGAGCAGTACTTC.

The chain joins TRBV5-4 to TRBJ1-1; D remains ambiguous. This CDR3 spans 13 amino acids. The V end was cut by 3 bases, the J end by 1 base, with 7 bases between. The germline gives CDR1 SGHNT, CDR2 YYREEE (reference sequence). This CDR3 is CASSYDRNTEAFF. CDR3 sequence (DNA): TGTGCCAGCAGCTATGACCGGAACACTGAAGCTTTCTTT.

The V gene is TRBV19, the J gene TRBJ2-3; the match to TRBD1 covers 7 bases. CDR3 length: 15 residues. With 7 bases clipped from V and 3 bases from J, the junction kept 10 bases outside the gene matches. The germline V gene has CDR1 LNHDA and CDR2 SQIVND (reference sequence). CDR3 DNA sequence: TGTGCCAGTACCAAACAGGGGTTCTCTACAGATACGCAGTATTTT. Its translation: CASTKQGFSTDTQYF.

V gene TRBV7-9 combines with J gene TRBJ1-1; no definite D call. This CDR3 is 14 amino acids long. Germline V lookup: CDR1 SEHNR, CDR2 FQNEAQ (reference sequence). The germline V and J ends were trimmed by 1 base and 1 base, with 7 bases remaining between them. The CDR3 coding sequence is TGTGCCAGCAGCTTAGGGGGAGGGAACACTGAAGCTTTCTTT. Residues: CASSLGGGNTEAFF.

The CDR3 reads CASGLARRNQETQYF. The CDR3 region has the DNA TGTGCTAGTGGTTTGGCGAGGAGAAACCAAGAGACCCAGTACTTC. This chain joins TRBV12-5 and TRBJ2-5; D unresolved. Trimming removed 1 base at V and 0 bases at J, with 9 bases between. This CDR3 spans 15 amino acids. Per the germline V gene, CDR1 is LGHNT and CDR2 is FRNRAP.

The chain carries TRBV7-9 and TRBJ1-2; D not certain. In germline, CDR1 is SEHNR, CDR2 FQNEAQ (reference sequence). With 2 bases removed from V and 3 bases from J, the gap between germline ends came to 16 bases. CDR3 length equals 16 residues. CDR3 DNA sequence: TGTGCCAGCAGCTTATCGTCTGTCACTACTCACTATGGCTACACCTTC. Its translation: CASSLSSVTTHYGYTF.

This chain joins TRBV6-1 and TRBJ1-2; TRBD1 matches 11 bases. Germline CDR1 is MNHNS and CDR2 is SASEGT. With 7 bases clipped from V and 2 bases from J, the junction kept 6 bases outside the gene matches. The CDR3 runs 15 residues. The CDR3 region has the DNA TGTGCCAGCATAGGGACAGGGGGGGGGAACTATGGCTACACCTTC. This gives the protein CASIGTGGGNYGYTF.

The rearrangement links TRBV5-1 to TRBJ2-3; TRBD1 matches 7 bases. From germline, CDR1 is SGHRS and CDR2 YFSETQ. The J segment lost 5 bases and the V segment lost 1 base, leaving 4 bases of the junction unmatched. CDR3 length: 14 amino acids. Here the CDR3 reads CASSLNRGVDTQYF. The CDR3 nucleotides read TGCGCCAGCAGCTTGAACAGGGGAGTAGATACGCAGTATTTT. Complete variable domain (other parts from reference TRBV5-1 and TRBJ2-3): KAGVTQTPRYLIKTRGQQVTLSCSPISGHRSVSWYQQTPGQGLQFLFEYFSETQRNKGNFPGRFSGRQFSNSRSEMNVSTLELGDSALYLCASSLNRGVDTQYFGPGTRLTVL.

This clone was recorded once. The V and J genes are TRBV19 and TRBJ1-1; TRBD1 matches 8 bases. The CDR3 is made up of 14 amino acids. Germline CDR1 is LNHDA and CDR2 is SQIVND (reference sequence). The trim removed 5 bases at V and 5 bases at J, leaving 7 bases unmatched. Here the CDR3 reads CASSPRTGKTEAFF. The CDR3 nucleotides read TGTGCCAGTAGTCCCAGGACAGGGAAGACTGAAGCTTTCTTT.

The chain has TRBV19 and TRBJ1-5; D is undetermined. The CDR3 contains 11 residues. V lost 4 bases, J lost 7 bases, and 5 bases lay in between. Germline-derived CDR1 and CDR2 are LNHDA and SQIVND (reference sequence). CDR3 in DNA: TGTGCCAGTAGTAACCTCCAGCCCCAGCATTTT. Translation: CASSNLQPQHF.

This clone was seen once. The CDR3 loop is CASSTGRREKLFF. For the CDR3, the DNA is TGTGCCAGCAGTACGGGAAGAAGGGAAAAACTGTTTTTT. V usage is TRBV2 and J usage is TRBJ1-4; no definite D call. Germline V gene data show CDR1 as SNHLY and CDR2 as FYNNEI. Trimming removed 5 bases from V and 8 bases from J, with 12 bases in between. This CDR3 is 13 amino acids long.